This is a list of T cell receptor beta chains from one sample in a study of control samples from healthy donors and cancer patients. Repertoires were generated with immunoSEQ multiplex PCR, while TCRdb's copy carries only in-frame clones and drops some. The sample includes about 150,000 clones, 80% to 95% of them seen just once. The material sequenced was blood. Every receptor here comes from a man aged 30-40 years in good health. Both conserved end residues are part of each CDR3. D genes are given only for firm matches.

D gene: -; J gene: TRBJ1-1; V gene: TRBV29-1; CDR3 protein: CSTAEGTEAFF; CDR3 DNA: TGCAGCACTGCGGAGGGGACTGAAGCTTTCTTT
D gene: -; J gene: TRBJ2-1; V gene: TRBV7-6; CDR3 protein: CASSLDRAGPYNEQFF; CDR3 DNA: TGTGCCAGCAGCTTAGATAGGGCAGGCCCTTACAATGAGCAGTTCTTC
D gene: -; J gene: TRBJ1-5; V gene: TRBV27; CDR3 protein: CASSLSRSQPQHF; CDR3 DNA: TGTGCCAGCAGTTTAAGTCGGAGCCAGCCCCAGCATTTT
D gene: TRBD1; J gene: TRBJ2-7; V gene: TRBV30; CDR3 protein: CAWSGDSLGNEQYF; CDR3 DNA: TGTGCCTGGTCCGGGGACAGTTTGGGGAACGAGCAGTACTTC
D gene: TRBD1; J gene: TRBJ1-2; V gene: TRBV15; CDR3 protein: CATSGQGNYGYTF; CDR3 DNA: TGTGCCACCAGTGGACAGGGGAACTATGGCTACACCTTC
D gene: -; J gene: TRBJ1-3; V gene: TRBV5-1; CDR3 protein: CASSISGVSGNTIYF; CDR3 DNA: TGCGCCAGCAGCATCAGCGGGGTTTCTGGAAACACCATATATTTT
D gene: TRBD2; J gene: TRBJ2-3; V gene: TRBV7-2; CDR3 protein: CASRRLAGGDTQYF; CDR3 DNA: TGTGCCAGCAGACGACTAGCGGGGGGAGATACGCAGTATTTT
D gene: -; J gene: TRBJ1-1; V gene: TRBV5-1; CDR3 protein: CASSLNRENTEAFF; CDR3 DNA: TGCGCCAGCAGCTTGAACAGGGAGAACACTGAAGCTTTCTTT
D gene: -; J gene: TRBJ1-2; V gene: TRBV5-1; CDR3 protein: CASSLYVRGANYGYTF; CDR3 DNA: TGCGCCAGCAGCTTGTATGTAAGGGGCGCTAACTATGGCTACACCTTC
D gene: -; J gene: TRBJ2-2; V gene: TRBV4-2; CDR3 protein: CASRGGRGENTGELFF; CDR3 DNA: TGTGCCAGCCGCGGAGGGAGGGGGGAGAACACCGGGGAGCTGTTTTTT
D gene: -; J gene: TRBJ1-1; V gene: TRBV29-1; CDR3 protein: CSVPGGDTEAFF; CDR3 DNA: TGCAGCGTTCCGGGGGGAGACACTGAAGCTTTCTTT
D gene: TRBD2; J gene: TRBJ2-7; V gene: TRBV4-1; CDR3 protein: CASSQASGGLYEQYF; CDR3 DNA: TGCGCCAGCAGCCAAGCTAGCGGGGGGCTCTACGAGCAGTACTTC
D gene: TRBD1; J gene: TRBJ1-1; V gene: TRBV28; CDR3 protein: CASSFGGQGDTEAFF; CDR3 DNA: TGTGCCAGCAGTTTCGGGGGACAGGGTGACACTGAAGCTTTCTTT
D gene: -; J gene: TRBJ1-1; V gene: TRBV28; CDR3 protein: CASDATRVRLQNTEAFF; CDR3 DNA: TGTGCCAGTGACGCCACCCGAGTTAGGTTACAGAACACTGAAGCTTTCTTT
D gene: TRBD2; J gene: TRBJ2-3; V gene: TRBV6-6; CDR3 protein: CASSSSGGADTQYF; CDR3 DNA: TGTGCCAGCAGCTCTAGCGGGGGGGCAGATACGCAGTATTTT
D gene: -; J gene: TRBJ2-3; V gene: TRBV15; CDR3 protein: CATSRGGRSTDTQYF; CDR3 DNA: TGTGCCACCAGCAGAGGAGGGCGTTCGACAGATACGCAGTATTTT